The TCR beta chain under discussion was sequenced for a study of spatial heterogeneity in lung cancer. In the study overall: Median follow-up for sequenced PBMC samples was 2 to 3 years after resection, when such samples existed.

TCRdb fed the 5' RACE reads into MiXCR, producing one record per CDR3 protein. Of some 35,000 distinct CDR3 sequences listed, 6% to 9.5% are singletons. This clonotype has at least ten counts. Time point indicated: blood at routine non-recurrence follow-up after resection. Researchers sequenced whole RNA taken from tumor, nontumor lung or frozen PBMC without sorting. The CDR3 has 14 amino acids. The V gene's germline CDR1 is SGHNT and CDR2 YENEEA. With V trimmed by 4 bases and J by 4 bases, 4 bases remained unmatched. This sequence joins TRBV11-3 and TRBJ2-1, with 7 positions matching TRBD2. Sequencing used PBMCs, obtained at follow-up. The clonotype was recovered from a male donor with early-stage non-small cell lung cancer. The CDR3 region has the DNA TGTGCCAGCAGCTCCTGGGGGGGGTACAATGAGCAGTTCTTC. It codes for CASSSWGGYNEQFF.